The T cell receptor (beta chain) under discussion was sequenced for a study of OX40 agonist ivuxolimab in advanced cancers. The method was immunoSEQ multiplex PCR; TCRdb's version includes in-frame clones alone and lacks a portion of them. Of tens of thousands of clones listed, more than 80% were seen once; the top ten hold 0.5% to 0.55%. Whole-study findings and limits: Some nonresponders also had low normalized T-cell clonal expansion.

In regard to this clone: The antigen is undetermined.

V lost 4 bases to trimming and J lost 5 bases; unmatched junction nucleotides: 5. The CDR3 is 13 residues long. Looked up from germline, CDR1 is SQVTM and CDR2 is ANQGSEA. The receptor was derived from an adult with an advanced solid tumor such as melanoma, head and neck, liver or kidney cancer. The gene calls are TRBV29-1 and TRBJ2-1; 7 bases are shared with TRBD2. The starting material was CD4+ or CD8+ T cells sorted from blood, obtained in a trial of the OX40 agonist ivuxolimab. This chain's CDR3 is CSVGESGNNEQFF. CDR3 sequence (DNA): TGCAGCGTTGGGGAAAGCGGGAACAATGAGCAGTTCTTC.